The entry below gives a single T cell receptor (beta chain) sequence along with its context. The sample belongs to a study of patients and donors after allogeneic stem cell transplantation. TCRdb fed the RT-PCR reads into MiXCR, producing one record per CDR3 protein. Of some 92,000 distinct CDR3 sequences in the sample, around 48% were seen once. Germline V gene lookup returns CDR1 DFQATT and CDR2 SNEGSKA (reference sequence). V lost 5 bases and J lost 4; bases outside the gene matches: 3. This CDR3 spans 14 amino acids. The origin of this receptor is a human donor who was either an allogeneic HSCT recipient or a stem cell or donor lymphocyte infusion donor (not recorded which). It is not recorded whose cells these are; they may come from a transplant donor. The V gene is TRBV20-1, the J gene TRBJ1-3; 12 nucleotides match TRBD1. Sequencing used blood, either unsorted or a sorted T cell fraction (not recorded which). The CDR3 loop is CSAWDRGLGNTIYF. Here the CDR3 DNA reads TGCAGTGCTTGGGACAGGGGGCTCGGAAACACCATATATTTT.